The 18 T cell receptor beta chains presented below share a single source sample, sequenced in a study of OX40 agonist ivuxolimab in advanced cancers. Sequencing was performed with immunoSEQ multiplex PCR; in TCRdb, only in-frame clones are kept and a portion is missing. The data hold about 100,000 clones, with approximately 89% observed a single time. The source was CD4+ or CD8+ T cells sorted from blood, collected in a trial of the OX40 agonist ivuxolimab. Every receptor here comes from an adult with an advanced solid tumor such as melanoma, head and neck, liver or kidney cancer.

The V and J genes are TRBV10-1 and TRBJ1-1, with 7 nucleotides matching TRBD1. The J segment lost 1 base and the V segment lost 3 bases, leaving 2 bases of the junction unmatched. The CDR3 contains 14 residues. Looked up from germline, CDR1 is WNHNN and CDR2 is SYGVQD (reference sequence). CDR3 sequence reads: CASSEGGPNTEAFF. The CDR3 nucleotides are TGCGCCAGCAGTGAAGGGGGCCCGAACACTGAAGCTTTCTTT.

The CDR3 region is CASSSPPAGNYGYTF. In DNA form, the CDR3 reads TGTGCCAGCAGTTCCCCCCCAGCTGGTAACTATGGCTACACCTTC. The gene calls are TRBV28 and TRBJ1-2; the D is unclear. This CDR3 spans 15 amino acids. Between the trimmed V and J ends, which lost 4 bases and 1 base, there was a span of 13 bases. The germline V gene encodes CDR1 MDHEN and CDR2 SYDVKM.

The chain links TRBV7-8 to TRBJ2-3, with TRBD2 identical over 8 bases. With V trimmed by 5 bases and J by 4 bases, 14 bases remained unmatched. Germline CDR1 and CDR2: SGHVS and FQNEAQ. The CDR3 extends over 17 amino acids. CDR3 bases: TGTGCCAGCAGCCCCCGGAGGGGGAGCGGGAGTTCAGATACGCAGTATTTT. This translates into CASSPRRGSGSSDTQYF.

This sequence joins TRBV10-3 and TRBJ2-5; D is unclear. Between the trimmed V and J ends, which lost 10 bases and 2 bases, there was a span of 11 bases. The CDR3 extends over 12 amino acids. Per germline, CDR1 ENHRY and CDR2 SYGVKD. This CDR3 is CATSTYQETQYF. The DNA for the CDR3 is TGTGCCACCTCAACTTATCAAGAGACCCAGTACTTC.

CDR3 nucleotides: TGTGCCAGCAGCGCATTCGGGACATTGGGTTACGAGCAGTACTTC. As protein: CASSAFGTLGYEQYF. This chain connects TRBV9 to TRBJ2-7; tentative D call: TRBD1 (6 bases). The V gene lost 3 bases and the J gene lost 4 bases, with 17 bases spanning the gap. The CDR3 extends over 15 amino acids. Per the germline V gene, CDR1 is SGDLS and CDR2 is YYNGEE.

The J gene is TRBJ2-2, the V gene TRBV15; 11 nucleotides match TRBD2. Germline V gene lookup returns CDR1 LNHNV and CDR2 YYDKDF (reference sequence). The junction had 3 bases not matched to a gene; V was cut back by 0 bases and J by 3 bases. This CDR3 has 17 amino acids. The CDR3 DNA follows: TGTGCCACCAGCAGAGATTCACTAGCGGGGGACACCGGGGAGCTGTTTTTT. Translated, it gives CATSRDSLAGDTGELFF.

Here the CDR3 reads CASSLKGSTDTQYF. The CDR3 region has the DNA TGCGCCAGCAGCTTGAAAGGTAGCACAGATACGCAGTATTTT. This chain connects TRBV5-1 to TRBJ2-3; D remains ambiguous. The CDR3 has 14 amino acids. Deletions cut 1 base from V and 0 bases from J, with 6 bases between. Per germline, CDR1 SGHRS and CDR2 YFSETQ.

This chain joins TRBV5-8 and TRBJ1-1; D unclear. V lost 2 bases, J lost 4 bases, and 18 bases lay in between. Per germline, CDR1 SGHTS and CDR2 YDEGEE. The CDR3 is 16 amino acids. The CDR3 protein is CASSFWTSLQSTEAFF. Here the CDR3 DNA reads TGTGCCAGCAGCTTCTGGACCTCCCTACAGAGCACTGAAGCTTTCTTT.

The chain uses TRBV10-1 and TRBJ2-3; TRBD2 aligns across 7 bases. V lost 2 bases and J lost 2; bases outside the gene matches: 7. This CDR3 has 16 amino acids. Germline V lookup: CDR1 WNHNN, CDR2 SYGVQD (reference sequence). The CDR3 bases are TGCGCCAGCAGTGAGGGGACTACCGATTTCACAGATACGCAGTATTTT. Protein product: CASSEGTTDFTDTQYF.

CDR3 amino acids: CASCPESFTDTQYF. Written as DNA, the CDR3 is TGTGCCAGCTGCCCCGAGTCTTTCACAGATACGCAGTATTTT. The chain has TRBV2 and TRBJ2-3; D ambiguous. This CDR3 is built from 14 residues. Germline loops: CDR1 SNHLY, CDR2 FYNNEI. Trimming took 8 bases from V and 2 from J, leaving 14 bases between them.

This rearrangement joins TRBV19 to TRBJ2-5; D call uncertain. The CDR3 runs to 12 residues. Germline V gene lookup returns CDR1 LNHDA and CDR2 SQIVND (reference sequence). V lost 5 bases and J lost 2, with 6 bases in between. In DNA, the CDR3 is TGTGCCAGTAGTCAAGGGCAAGAGACCCAGTACTTC. As protein: CASSQGQETQYF.

The chain employs TRBV11-3 and TRBJ2-5, with D perhaps assigned TRBD1 or TRBD2 (5 bases each). CDR1 is SGHNT and CDR2 is YENEEA in the germline V gene. The CDR3 has 13 residues. Trimming pared 5 bases from V and 3 bases from J, leaving 10 bases between. CDR3 DNA sequence: TGTGCCAGCAGCCCTGGGGGAGAAGAGACCCAGTACTTC. Translating it yields CASSPGGEETQYF.

This sequence joins TRBV29-1 and TRBJ1-1; perhaps TRBD1 as D (5 bases). Between the trimmed V and J ends, which lost 6 bases and 0 bases, there was a span of 8 bases. Germline V gives CDR1 SQVTM, CDR2 ANQGSEA. The CDR3 has 12 amino acids. The DNA of the CDR3 is TGCAGCGTATGGGACCTGAACACTGAAGCTTTCTTT. It yields the protein CSVWDLNTEAFF.

The J gene is TRBJ1-2, the V gene TRBV19; TRBD1 might be the D (6 bases). The CDR3 covers 15 residues. Germline V lookup: CDR1 LNHDA, CDR2 SQIVND (reference sequence). The germline V and J ends were trimmed by 7 bases and 3 bases, with 18 bases remaining between them. The CDR3 DNA sequence: TGTGCCAGTACAGTTGGGGGGGGCGACGACTATGGCTACACCTTC. Its protein is CASTVGGGDDYGYTF.

This chain uses TRBV7-9 with TRBJ2-1; tentatively, D is TRBD2 (6 bases). The length of the CDR3 is 15 residues. The V end was cut by 2 bases, the J end by 2 bases, with 10 bases between. Germline V gene sequence: CDR1 SEHNR, CDR2 FQNEAQ (reference sequence). Here the CDR3 reads CASSLRSGAYNEQFF. The DNA for the CDR3 is TGTGCCAGCAGCTTACGTAGCGGAGCCTACAATGAGCAGTTCTTC.

CDR3 amino acids: CASSYSRNSNSPLHF. The CDR3 coding sequence is TGTGCCAGCAGTTACTCCCGGAACAGTAATTCACCCCTCCACTTT. V gene TRBV6-5 combines with J gene TRBJ1-6; D gene ambiguous. V was shortened by 0 bases and J by 6 bases, with 9 bases between the two germline ends. The CDR3 is made up of 15 amino acids. Looked up from germline, CDR1 is MNHEY and CDR2 is SVGAGI.

The chain uses TRBV19 and TRBJ1-5, with 7 positions matching TRBD1. Trimming cost V 7 bases and J 11 bases; bases outside gene matches: 11. Germline CDR1 is LNHDA and CDR2 is SQIVND (reference sequence). The CDR3 covers 13 residues. The DNA of the CDR3 is TGTGCCAGTAATGACAGGGCCGGGGGTGCCCAGCATTTT. The encoded protein is CASNDRAGGAQHF.

The CDR3 loop is CASSLRGQGVPETQYF. The CDR3 DNA is TGTGCCAGCAGCTTGAGGGGACAGGGAGTTCCAGAGACCCAGTACTTC. The rearrangement uses TRBV7-8 and TRBJ2-5; 9 bases map to TRBD1. Germline V CDR1 and CDR2: SGHVS, FQNEAQ. After removal of 3 bases from V and 4 bases from J, the junction contained 9 bases not matched to a gene. CDR3 length equals 16 residues.